This TCR beta chain was obtained from a study of blood T cells in healthy people across ages. Study-wide results and caveats: Roughly linear declines in TCR beta diversity per million T cells occurred with age. Fewer expanded clones and more diversity marked long-lived versus aged donors.

The study isolated at least 6.5 million PBMCs from each sample. A minimum of 6 micrograms of total RNA was extracted per sample. Germline V gene sequence: CDR1 LGHNA, CDR2 YNFKEQ. This CDR3 is built from 17 residues. The J segment lost 4 bases and the V segment lost 0 bases, leaving 9 bases of the junction unmatched. With respect to this clonotype: Its antigen is not identified.

Sample-barcoded 5' priming and a J-beta primer mix drove a second PCR of about 7 to 12 cycles. Each CDR3 protein gets one entry after TCRdb re-called the 5' RACE reads with MiXCR. The table includes 600,000 or so distinct CDR3 sequences, 20% to 25% detected once. The receptor was isolated from an older man in good health. The chain is built from TRBV4-2 and TRBJ2-3, with 8 positions matching TRBD2. Sequenced material: blood. CDR3 region: CASSQDRAGGGADTQYF. CDR3 sequence (DNA): TGTGCCAGCAGCCAAGATCGGGCGGGAGGTGGGGCAGATACGCAGTATTTT.